The 3 T cell receptor beta chains listed next were all sequenced from one sample in a study of blood T cells in healthy people across ages. A second 7 to 11 cycle PCR used barcoded and J-beta primers. Each CDR3 protein is one row after TCRdb ran MiXCR on the 5' RACE reads. The sample shows 1.8 million or so distinct CDR3 sequences, about two fifths of them seen only once. Specimen: blood. These receptors were collected from a human donor in good health.

This clonotype came up a few times. The rearrangement uses TRBV6-5 and TRBJ2-1; maybe TRBD2 (6 bases). V lost 0 bases and J 2 bases, leaving 11 bases between the germline ends. Germline CDR1 and CDR2: MNHEY and SVGAGI. The CDR3 loop spans 16 amino acids. CDR3 nucleotide sequence: TGTGCCAGCAGTTACTCTGGGACTGGAACCTACAATGAGCAGTTCTTC. Translating it yields CASSYSGTGTYNEQFF.

Concerning this clonotype: A read error is possible here, since a much larger clone lies one base away. This CDR3 reads CASSHSGGAYNEQFF. DNA of the CDR3: TGTGCCAGCAGCCATAGCGGGGGGGCCTACAATGAGCAGTTCTTC. V usage is TRBV7-2 and J usage is TRBJ2-1; 11 bases fit TRBD2. This CDR3 has 15 amino acids. Germline-derived CDR1 and CDR2 are SGHTA and FQGNSA. Trimming removed 5 bases from V and 2 bases from J; junction bases left unmatched: 2.

The CDR3 region is CASSLWDSRSGANVLTF. CDR3 DNA sequence: TGTGCCAGCAGTTTATGGGACAGTCGCTCTGGGGCCAACGTCCTGACTTTC. The V call is TRBV12-3 or TRBV12-4, the J call TRBJ2-6, with 7 bases identical to TRBD1. Germline trimming cut 2 bases from V and 0 bases from J; bases unmatched to any gene: 4. The CDR3 loop spans 17 amino acids.